This T cell receptor beta chain is drawn from a study of T cell responses to AZD1222 COVID-19 vaccine. Study outcomes and limitations: Only a handful of individuals given AZD1222 were seropositive at baseline. There were vaccine-associated CD4 TCRs across spike, dominant at 160-218 and 743-854. Repertoires were obtained solely post-peak T cell response. White British people made up most donors, females outnumbered males, and clonal diversity was possibly underestimated.

As regards this clone: Its specificity is not known.

Trimming shortened V by 6 bases and J by 4 bases, and 15 bases separated the two germline ends. The CDR3 runs to 14 residues. In germline, CDR1 is KGHSH, CDR2 LQKENI. TCRdb keeps only in-frame clones here, not all; method: immunoSEQ multiplex PCR. The table records 95,000 to 100,000 clones, about nine tenths of them present only once. The TCR comes from an adult who received the AZD1222 COVID-19 vaccine. The sequenced sample was peripheral blood, obtained 28 days after the second AZD1222 dose. This chain links TRBV18 with TRBJ2-5; no firm D call. The CDR3 nucleotides are TGTGCCAGCTCCCGGGCTAGTATAGGAGAGACCCAGTACTTC. It yields the protein CASSRASIGETQYF. Filled out from reference TRBV18 and TRBJ2-5, the complete variable domain reads NAGVMQNPRHLVRRRGQEARLRCSPMKGHSHVYWYRQLPEEGLKFMVYLQKENIIDESGMPKERFSAEFPKEGPSILRIQQVVRGDSAAYFCASSRASIGETQYFGPGTRLLVL.